What follows are 25 T cell receptor beta chains derived from one specimen sequenced in a study of stem cell transplantation in POMP-related autoinflammatory disease. Sequenced by immunoSEQ multiplex PCR; TCRdb stores in-frame clones only, minus some. In the table there are around 9,000 clones, around 90% of which are singletons. The sequencing here drew on CD8+ T cells from PBMCs, taken after stem cell transplantation. The receptors originated from a human patient with POMP-related autoinflammation and immune dysregulation (PRAID). The graft donor may have given rise to some T cells.

This clone was observed once. The chain couples TRBV6-1 to TRBJ2-7, with 10 bases that match TRBD1. Germline loops: CDR1 MNHNS, CDR2 SASEGT. CDR3 length: 15 amino acids. The V segment lost 2 bases and the J segment 0 bases; nucleotides outside the gene matches: 1. CDR3 amino acids: CASSEWDRGSYEQYV. The DNA for the CDR3 is TGTGCCAGCAGTGAATGGGACAGGGGCTCCTACGAGCAGTACGTC.

This chain links TRBV2 with TRBJ1-1; D might be TRBD1 (5 bases). Germline V gives CDR1 SNHLY, CDR2 FYNNEI. This CDR3 comprises 15 residues. V dropped 1 base and J dropped 3 bases, with 12 bases sitting between them. The CDR3 region has the DNA TGTGCCAGCAGTGAAGAACAGACAGTTTACACTGAAGCTTTCTTT. Translated, it gives CASSEEQTVYTEAFF.

This clone was found once. This chain connects TRBV16 to TRBJ1-4; D is perhaps TRBD1 (5 bases). V was pared by 2 bases and J by 8 bases, with 15 bases between. The CDR3 is 15 residues long. Germline values: CDR1 KGHSY, CDR2 FQNENV. The chain's CDR3 is CASSQRDLPGEKLFF. Written as DNA, the CDR3 is TGTGCCAGCAGCCAAAGGGACTTGCCGGGGGAAAAACTGTTTTTT.

The chain is built from TRBV28 and TRBJ1-6; 7 nucleotides agree with TRBD1. J gave up 6 bases and V 3 bases, and 5 bases lay outside the gene matches. CDR1 MDHEN and CDR2 SYDVKM come from the germline V gene. The CDR3 spans 15 residues. Here the CDR3 DNA reads TGTGCCAGCAGTTTTGTACAGGGGACTAATTCACCCCTCCACTTT. Translation: CASSFVQGTNSPLHF.

The chain recombines TRBV19 with TRBJ2-7; 7 nucleotides agree with TRBD2. Losses at the gene ends were 3 bases for V and 3 bases for J; bases not matched to a gene: 8. Germline values: CDR1 LNHDA, CDR2 SQIVND (reference sequence). There are 15 residues in the CDR3. In nucleotides, the CDR3 is TGTGCCAGTAGTATGGGCACGCGGGGGTACTACGAGCAGTACTTC. This translates into CASSMGTRGYYEQYF.

This clone was seen just once. The V and J genes are TRBV21-1 and TRBJ2-7; TRBD2, the table's D call, was not compared with the DNA. TRBV21-1 is recorded as a pseudogene. The CDR3 loop spans 15 amino acids. The CDR3 region is CASSKELRHGGEQYV. CDR3 DNA: TGTGCCAGCAGCAAAGAGCTACGTCATGGTGGCGAGCAGTACGTC.

This clone is a singleton in its sample. V is TRBV5-1 and J is TRBJ2-2; TRBD2 aligns across 8 bases. There are 18 residues in the CDR3. The junction had 10 bases not matched to a gene; V was cut back by 3 bases and J by 0 bases. The germline V gene encodes CDR1 SGHRS and CDR2 YFSETQ. CDR3 sequence: CASSSDVDSGANTGELFF. CDR3 bases: TGCGCCAGCAGCTCAGACGTAGATAGCGGGGCGAACACCGGGGAGCTGTTTTTT. The full variable domain, its missing parts supplied by reference TRBV5-1 and TRBJ2-2, is KAGVTQTPRYLIKTRGQQVTLSCSPISGHRSVSWYQQTPGQGLQFLFEYFSETQRNKGNFPGRFSGRQFSNSRSEMNVSTLELGDSALYLCASSSDVDSGANTGELFFGEGSRLTVL.

The chain carries TRBV7-9 and TRBJ1-1; D call uncertain. V was cut by 5 bases and J by 3 bases, with 7 bases left in between. Germline V gene data show CDR1 as SEHNR and CDR2 as FQNEAQ (reference sequence). CDR3 length: 12 residues. The CDR3 region is CASSPVDTEAFF. DNA for the CDR3: TGTGCCAGCAGCCCAGTAGACACTGAAGCTTTCTTT.

This clone was found once. The rearrangement links TRBV7-9 to TRBJ2-2, with 10 nucleotides matching TRBD1. The germline CDR1 and CDR2 sequences are SEHNR and FQNEAQ (reference sequence). This CDR3 is built from 15 residues. Trimming cost V 5 bases and J 2 bases; bases outside gene matches: 2. The CDR3 DNA reads as TGTGCCAGCAGCCCGACAGGGGGCAACACCGGGGAGCTGTTTTTT. Encoded protein: CASSPTGGNTGELFF.

The genes are TRBV12-3 or TRBV12-4 and TRBJ2-7; D possibly corresponds to TRBD1 (6 bases). The CDR3 runs 12 residues. Deletions cut 1 base from V and 5 bases from J, with 6 bases between. Here the CDR3 reads CASSLGGHEQYF. For the CDR3, the DNA is TGTGCCAGCAGTTTAGGGGGGCACGAGCAGTACTTC.

The chain employs TRBV6-1 and TRBJ2-7; D not certain. CDR1 MNHNS and CDR2 SASEGT come from the germline V gene. The V and J ends lost 1 base and 6 bases respectively, with 10 bases between them. CDR3 length: 13 amino acids. The CDR3 sequence: CASSEDSGGEQYV. As DNA, the CDR3 is TGTGCCAGCAGTGAAGACTCGGGCGGCGAGCAGTACGTC.

The chain is built from TRBV28 and TRBJ1-6; TRBD1 might be the D (5 bases). Germline loops: CDR1 MDHEN, CDR2 SYDVKM. The germline V and J ends were trimmed by 6 bases and 0 bases, with 12 bases remaining between them. The CDR3 has 16 residues. The CDR3 nucleotides read TGTGCCAGCAGCCAACGACAGAACTCCTATAATTCACCCCTCCACTTT. It specifies CASSQRQNSYNSPLHF. Using reference TRBV28 and TRBJ1-6 for the parts outside the CDR3, the full variable domain is DVKVTQSSRYLVKRTGEKVFLECVQDMDHENMFWYRQDPGLGLRLIYFSYDVKMKEKGDIPEGYSVSREKKERFSLILESASTNQTSMYLCASSQRQNSYNSPLHFGNGTRLTVT.

The gene calls are TRBV2 and TRBJ2-7; D perhaps matches TRBD2 (5 bases). The germline V gene encodes CDR1 SNHLY and CDR2 FYNNEI. Trimming pared 2 bases from V and 2 bases from J, leaving 7 bases between. This CDR3 is 13 amino acids long. Written as DNA, the CDR3 is TGTGCCAGCAGTGAATCGGGGACCTACGAGCAGTACTTC. This encodes CASSESGTYEQYF.

The chain employs TRBV5-1 and TRBJ2-7, with TRBD1 as a possible D gene (5 bases). Germline assignment: CDR1 SGHRS and CDR2 YFSETQ. The CDR3 consists of 17 residues. V lost 4 bases to trimming and J lost 5 bases, with 25 bases between them. The CDR3, as DNA: TGCGCCAGCAGCCCCGAACAAGGGGCCCGTTTTGCCCACGAGCAGTACTTC. Translation: CASSPEQGARFAHEQYF.

The gene calls are TRBV20-1 and TRBJ1-5, with no clear D. Germline CDR1 DFQATT, CDR2 SNEGSKA (reference sequence). V lost 0 bases, J lost 6 bases, and 3 bases lay in between. This CDR3 has 11 amino acids. The CDR3 sequence is CSAREGQPQHF. CDR3 nucleotides: TGCAGTGCTAGAGAGGGTCAGCCCCAGCATTTT.

The chain links TRBV4-1 to TRBJ1-1; a possible D gene is TRBD1 (5 bases). V dropped 1 base and J dropped 7 bases, with 16 bases sitting between them. The germline V gene encodes CDR1 MGHRA and CDR2 YSYEKL. The CDR3 length is 15 residues. The CDR3 reads CASSQGLKGTGEAFF. CDR3 bases: TGCGCCAGCAGCCAAGGGCTTAAGGGGACGGGTGAAGCTTTCTTT.

This rearrangement joins TRBV7-6 to TRBJ2-5; TRBD2 aligns across 10 bases. Germline V gene data show CDR1 as SGHVS and CDR2 as FNYEAQ. CDR3 length equals 17 residues. After removal of 1 base from V and 3 bases from J, the junction contained 8 bases not matched to a gene. In nucleotides, the CDR3 is TGTGCCAGCAGCTTAGGGATGGAGCGGGAGGGTGAAGAGACCCAGTACTTC. Protein product: CASSLGMEREGEETQYF.

The gene calls are TRBV11-1 and TRBJ2-1; tentative D call: TRBD1 (5 bases). V was cut by 0 bases and J by 6 bases, with 6 bases left in between. Germline V gene sequence: CDR1 SGHAT, CDR2 FQDESV (reference sequence). This CDR3 region has 13 residues. The CDR3 bases are TGTGCCAGCAGCTTAGCAGGGGCCAATGAGCAGTTCTTC. Amino acid sequence: CASSLAGANEQFF. Combining the CDR3 with reference TRBV11-1 and TRBJ2-1 gives the whole variable domain EAEVAQSPRYKITEKSQAVAFWCDPISGHATLYWYRQILGQGPELLVQFQDESVVDDSQLPKDRFSAERLKGVDSTLKIQPAELGDSAMYLCASSLAGANEQFFGPGTRLTVL.

The V gene is TRBV6-5, the J gene TRBJ2-5; D is ambiguous. Germline CDR1 reads MNHEY; CDR2 reads SVGAGI. The CDR3 runs to 10 residues. Trimming removed 5 bases at V and 5 bases at J, with 3 bases between. CDR3 nucleotides: TGTGCCAGCAGTCAGGAGACCCAGTACTTC. As protein: CASSQETQYF.

The genes are TRBV27 and TRBJ2-7, with no clear D. The CDR3 extends over 13 amino acids. Germline V gives CDR1 MNHEY, CDR2 SMNVEV (reference sequence). The V and J ends lost 3 bases and 6 bases respectively, with 12 bases between them. As DNA, the CDR3 is TGTGCCAGCAGTTTGGCAGGCCCCTCCGAGCAGTACTTC. It translates to CASSLAGPSEQYF.

This rearrangement joins TRBV28 to TRBJ1-5, with 8 bases lining up with TRBD1. V lost 6 bases to trimming and J lost 9 bases; unmatched junction nucleotides: 4. Germline V gene lookup returns CDR1 MDHEN and CDR2 SYDVKM. This CDR3 spans 12 amino acids. CDR3 sequence: CASSLDRGPQHF. DNA for the CDR3: TGTGCCAGCAGCCTTGACAGGGGGCCCCAGCATTTT.

The rearrangement joins TRBV7-8 to TRBJ2-7; D is unclear. The V and J ends lost 5 bases and 5 bases respectively, with 16 bases between them. The germline gives CDR1 SGHVS, CDR2 FQNEAQ. This CDR3 spans 14 amino acids. CDR3 nucleotides: TGTGCCAGCAGCCCCGGAGTGGGCCGGGACGAGCAGTACTTC. Translation gives CASSPGVGRDEQYF.

In its sample, this clone was seen once. The V call is TRBV7-2, the J call TRBJ1-2, with 7 bases that match TRBD1. V trimming: 5 bases; J trimming: 0 bases; junction bases outside the gene matches: 6. This CDR3 is built from 15 residues. Germline V gives CDR1 SGHTA, CDR2 FQGNSA. The CDR3 DNA reads as TGTGCCAGCAGCGAAACAGGGGCCCCTAACTATGGCTACACCTTC. As protein: CASSETGAPNYGYTF. The whole variable domain, filled in from reference TRBV7-2 and TRBJ1-2, reads GAGVSQSPSNKVTEKGKDVELRCDPISGHTALYWYRQSLGQGLEFLIYFQGNSAPDKSGLPSDRFSAERTGGSVSTLTIQRTQQEDSAVYLCASSETGAPNYGYTFGSGTRLTVV.

This chain uses TRBV6-1 with TRBJ1-6; tentative D call: TRBD1 (6 bases). Per the germline V gene, CDR1 is MNHNS and CDR2 is SASEGT. V gave up 2 bases and J gave up 10 bases, with 21 bases separating them. This CDR3 has 17 amino acids. CDR3 nucleotide sequence: TGTGCCAGCAGTGAAAGACAGGTCCTAATCCTAAGATCACCCCTCCACTTT. This codes for CASSERQVLILRSPLHF.

The rearrangement links TRBV4-1 to TRBJ2-7, with 8 bases lining up with TRBD2. The germline CDR1 and CDR2 sequences are MGHRA and YSYEKL. The V segment lost 1 base and the J segment 3 bases; nucleotides outside the gene matches: 17. The CDR3 sequence is 19 residues long. CDR3 bases: TGCGCCAGCAGCCAAGTGGTGGTTCTTCGGGAGGGGATAGACTACGAGCAGTACTTC. This codes for CASSQVVVLREGIDYEQYF.